These 14 T cell receptor gamma chains share one sample of origin, sequenced in a study of Vγ9Vδ2 T cells in congenital toxoplasmosis. A single-tube template-switch cDNA reaction was primed with TRGC- and TRDC-specific primers. The TRGC primer was designed to target TRGC1 and TRGC2 alike. TCRdb reanalysed the reads with CATT. The sample lists about 520 gamma-chain clones, around 20% occurring once. The sequencing sample was made of gamma-delta T cells from blood. These receptor sequences come from a child under 10 years old born to a mother with Toxoplasma gondii infection during pregnancy, either congenitally infected or uninfected (not recorded which).

About this clone itself: A clone one base away is much larger, so this may be a read error. Other DNA sequences in this sample translate to the same CDR3. The gene calls are TRGV9 and TRGJP. Trimming at V came to 4 bases and at J to 5 bases, leaving 2 bases not matched to a gene. Germline lookup yields CDR1 GITISATS and CDR2 ISYDGTV (reference sequence). The CDR3 loop spans 15 amino acids. The CDR3 sequence: CALWEEELGKKIKVF. For the CDR3, the DNA is TGTGCCTTGTGGGAAGAAGAGTTGGGCAAAAAAATCAAGGTATTT.

This clone is medium-sized. The V and J genes are TRGV9 and TRGJP. The germline CDR1 and CDR2 sequences are GITISATS and ISYDGTV (reference sequence). J was trimmed by 9 bases and V by 2 bases; bases with no gene match: 7. The CDR3 runs to 16 residues. The CDR3 DNA is TGTGCCTTGTGGGAGGATGGGGCGTTGGGCAAAAAAATCAAGGTATTT. This gives the protein CALWEDGALGKKIKVF.

By its share, this clone is large (0.1 to 1%). The V gene is TRGV5, the J gene TRGJP2. The CDR3 runs 13 residues. CDR1 and CDR2 from the germline V gene are VINAFY and YDVSNSKD. V shed 0 bases, J shed 8 bases, and the junction held 3 bases outside the gene matches. The CDR3 coding sequence is TGTGCCACCTGGGACAGGCGAGATTGGATCAAGACGTTT. Protein product: CATWDRRDWIKTF.

This clone rates as medium-sized. The V gene is TRGV10, the J gene TRGJP1. TRGV10 is an ORF for which the function is uncertain. J was trimmed by 3 bases and V by 8 bases; bases with no gene match: 7. This CDR3 comprises 14 residues. CDR3 in amino acids: CAAWDPATGWFKIF. CDR3 nucleotides: TGTGCTGCGTGGGATCCCGCCACTGGTTGGTTCAAGATATTT.

In regard to this clone: A far larger clone differs by one base, so this is likely a read error. The genes are TRGV4 and TRGJ1 or TRGJ2. Germline V gene sequence: CDR1 EGSTGY, CDR2 YDSYTSSV. This CDR3 contains 10 residues. The CDR3, as DNA: TGTGCCACCCCGTATTATAAGAATCTCTTT. Protein sequence: CATPYYKNLF.

Concerning this clone itself: Only one base separates this from a far larger clonotype, so it likely reflects a read error. Distinct nucleotide sequences in the sample also encode this CDR3. V and J are TRGV9 and TRGJP. This CDR3 has 15 amino acids. Germline CDR1 is GITISATS and CDR2 is ISYDGTV (reference sequence). Trimming at V came to 6 bases and at J to 4 bases, leaving 3 bases not matched to a gene. The CDR3 here is CALWTQELGKKIKVF. For the CDR3, the DNA is TGTGCCTTGTGGACTCAAGAGTTGGGCAAAAAAATCAAGGTATTT.

In this sample, this clone is large (0.1 to 1%). V gene TRGV9 combines with J gene TRGJP. The CDR3 covers 16 residues. Germline CDR1 and CDR2: GITISATS and ISYDGTV (reference sequence). V dropped 0 bases and J dropped 7; count of bases not matched to a gene: 3. CDR3 in DNA: TGTGCCTTGTGGGAGGTGATGGAGTTGGGCAAAAAAATCAAGGTATTT. The encoded protein is CALWEVMELGKKIKVF.

A note on this clone: With a much larger clone just one base away, this may be a read error. This sequence joins TRGV10 and TRGJP1. Being an ORF, TRGV10 has a function that is uncertain. The CDR3 has 17 residues. Written as DNA, the CDR3 is TGTACTGCGTGGGGATTTAGAGGAAATACCACTGGTTGGTTCAAGATATTT. Encoded protein: CTAWGFRGNTTGWFKIF.

This clone was seen more than once but under ten times. V and J are TRGV9 and TRGJP. The germline CDR1 and CDR2 sequences are GITISATS and ISYDGTV (reference sequence). V was pared by 0 bases and J by 4 bases, with 3 bases of the junction left unmatched. This CDR3 contains 17 residues. CDR3 in amino acids: CALWEVAQELGKKIKVF. CDR3 DNA sequence: TGTGCCTTGTGGGAGGTGGCACAAGAGTTGGGCAAAAAAATCAAGGTATTT.

This clone was seen only a few times. V and J are TRGV10 and TRGJ1 or TRGJ2. TRGV10 is assigned to the ORF class and has an uncertain function. V was clipped by 9 bases and J by 0 bases; unmatched bases: 12. The CDR3 covers 15 residues. CDR3 DNA: TGTGCTGCGTGCGCGTTGCCCTCGAATTATTATAAGAAACTCTTT. Amino acids: CAACALPSNYYKKLF.

Regarding this clone: A far larger clone is one base from this, pointing to a likely read error. This rearrangement joins TRGV9 to TRGJP1. Germline values: CDR1 GITISATS, CDR2 ISYDGTV (reference sequence). This CDR3 region has 15 residues. As DNA, the CDR3 is TGTGCCTTGTGGGACCACAGGGGCACTGGTTGGTTCGAGATATTT. It translates to CALWDHRGTGWFEIF.

Only a few counts were recorded for this clone. This probably arose from a read error, given a far larger clone one base away. Other DNA sequences in the same sample also yield this CDR3. This chain connects TRGV10 to TRGJP1. TRGV10 is an ORF, with its function uncertain. CDR3 size: 13 residues. The CDR3 sequence: CAAWDTTGWFKIF. CDR3 in DNA: TGTGCTGCGTGGGATACCACCGGTTGGTTCAAGATATTT.

This clone is classed as medium-sized (0.01 to 0.1%). A read error may explain this, as a much larger clone is one base away. This same CDR3 is encoded by further DNA sequences in the sample. V usage is TRGV9 and J usage is TRGJP. CDR1 and CDR2 (germline): GITISATS, ISYDGTV (reference sequence). The junction had 2 bases not matched to a gene; V was cut back by 2 bases and J by 4 bases. The CDR3 totals 16 residues. The CDR3: CALWEDQELGKKIKVF. For the CDR3, the DNA is TGTGCCTTGTGGGAGGATCAAGAGTTGGGCAAAAAAATCAAGGTATTT.

This clone qualifies as large (0.1 to 1%). The chain joins TRGV10 to TRGJP1. TRGV10 is classed as an ORF, of uncertain function. The CDR3 extends over 15 amino acids. Unmatched junction bases numbered 11, after V lost 8 bases and J lost 4 bases. CDR3 nucleotides: TGTGCTGCGTGGGATTATATGAGCACTGGTTGGTTCAAGATATTT. Encoded protein: CAAWDYMSTGWFKIF.